This T cell receptor (beta chain) stems from a study of cytomegalovirus exposure and HLA in healthy donors. Study-level background: Findings of an earlier analysis included some 120 million unique TCR beta sequences from 200 million or so T cells.

V was pared by 1 base and J by 2 bases, with 11 bases between. Germline-derived CDR1 and CDR2 are MNHEY and SVGAGI. There are 15 residues in the CDR3. The study's findings and limits: Later examination showed HLA-associated TCR beta chains had greater clonal expansion than equally common others. For most TCR beta V segments, an earlier analysis put the productive rate at about 87% or about 30% of the time. Rates of TCR association differed by HLA locus in a later analysis, with DRB1 highest and HLA-C lowest.

About this clone: No antigen is known for it.

The PCR employed 60 Vbeta primers together with 13 Jbeta primers. Using immunoSEQ multiplex PCR, the repertoire was profiled, and TCRdb retains in-frame clones only, with some absent. The sample shows 180,000 or so clones, under 80% of them seen only once. The V and J genes are TRBV6-5 and TRBJ1-1; D may be TRBD1 (5 bases). This receptor was obtained from a human donor in good health. The source material was PBMCs. The CDR3 is CASSYLGEGNTEAFF. The CDR3 bases are TGTGCCAGCAGTTACTTGGGGGAGGGTAACACTGAAGCTTTCTTT.